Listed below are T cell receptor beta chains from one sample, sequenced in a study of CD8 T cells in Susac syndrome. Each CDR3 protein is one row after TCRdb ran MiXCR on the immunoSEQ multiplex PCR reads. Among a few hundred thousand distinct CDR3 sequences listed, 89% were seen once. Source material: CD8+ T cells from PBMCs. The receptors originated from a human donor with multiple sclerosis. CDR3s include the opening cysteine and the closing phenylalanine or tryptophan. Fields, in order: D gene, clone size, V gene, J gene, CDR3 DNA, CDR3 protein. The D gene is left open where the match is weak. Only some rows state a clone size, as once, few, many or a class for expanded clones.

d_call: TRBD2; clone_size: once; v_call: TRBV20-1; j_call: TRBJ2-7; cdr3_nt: TGCAGTGCCCATTTCGGGTCCGGGACTAGCGTCAACGAGCAGTACTTC; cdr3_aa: CSAHFGSGTSVNEQYF
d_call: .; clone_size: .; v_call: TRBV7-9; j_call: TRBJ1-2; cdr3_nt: TGTGCCAGCAGCTTAGCGATCCTGGGTGGCTACACCTTC; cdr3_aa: CASSLAILGGYTF
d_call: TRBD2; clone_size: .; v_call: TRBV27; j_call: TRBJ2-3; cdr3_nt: TGTGCCAGCAGTTTTGAGCGGGAGGTCACAGATACGCAGTATTTT; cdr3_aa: CASSFEREVTDTQYF
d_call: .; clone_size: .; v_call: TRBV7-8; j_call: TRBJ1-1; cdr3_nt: TGTGCCAGCACCTGGGGTGGCACTGAAGCTTTCTTT; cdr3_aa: CASTWGGTEAFF
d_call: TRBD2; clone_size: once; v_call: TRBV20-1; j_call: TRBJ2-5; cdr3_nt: TGCAGTGCTAGAGAGGGGGGGGAGGTAGAGACCCAGTACTTC; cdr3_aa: CSAREGGEVETQYF
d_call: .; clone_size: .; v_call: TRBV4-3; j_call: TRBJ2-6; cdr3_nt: TGCGCCAGCAGCCAAGACGGGACATCTGGGGCCAACGTCCTGACTTTC; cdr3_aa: CASSQDGTSGANVLTF
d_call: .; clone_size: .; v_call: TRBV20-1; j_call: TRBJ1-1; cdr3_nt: TGCAGTGCGGAGGGGCCCTGGGGGGTTAACACTGAAGCTTTCTTT; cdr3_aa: CSAEGPWGVNTEAFF
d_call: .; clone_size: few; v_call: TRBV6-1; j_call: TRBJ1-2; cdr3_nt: TGTGCCAGCAGGATGTCGGGTGGCTACACCTTC; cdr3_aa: CASRMSGGYTF
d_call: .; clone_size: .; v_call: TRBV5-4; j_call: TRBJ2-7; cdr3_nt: TGTGCCAGCAGCCTGAGCAAGGGCTCCTACGAGCAGTACTTC; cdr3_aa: CASSLSKGSYEQYF
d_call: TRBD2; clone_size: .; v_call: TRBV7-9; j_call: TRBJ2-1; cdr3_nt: TGTGCCAGCAGCCCGGGACTAGGAATTGACAATGAGCAGTTCTTC; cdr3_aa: CASSPGLGIDNEQFF
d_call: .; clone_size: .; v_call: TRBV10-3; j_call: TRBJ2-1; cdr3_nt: TGTGCCATCAGTGACGGCGCGGAGCAGTACAATGAGCAGTTCTTC; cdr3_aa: CAISDGAEQYNEQFF
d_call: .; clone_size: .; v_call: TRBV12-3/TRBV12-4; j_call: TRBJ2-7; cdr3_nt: TGTGCCAGCGGCGGGCACTACGAGCAGTACTTC; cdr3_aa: CASGGHYEQYF
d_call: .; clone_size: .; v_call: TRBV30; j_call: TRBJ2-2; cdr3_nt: TGTGCCTGGAGTCCCCCCAGGGAAGTGAACGGGGAGCTGTTTTTT; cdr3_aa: CAWSPPREVNGELFF
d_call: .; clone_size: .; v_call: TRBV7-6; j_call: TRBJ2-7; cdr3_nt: TGTGCCAGCAGTTCAGGGGTCACCTACGAGCAGTACTTC; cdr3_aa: CASSSGVTYEQYF
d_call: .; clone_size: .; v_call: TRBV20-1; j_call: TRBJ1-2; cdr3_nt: TGCAGTGCTAGACCCCCCGGACCGGTCTATGGCTACACCTTC; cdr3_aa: CSARPPGPVYGYTF
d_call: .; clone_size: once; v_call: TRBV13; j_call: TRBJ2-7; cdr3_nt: TGTGCCAGCAGCTTAGCGGGCAGCACCTACGAGCAGTACTTC; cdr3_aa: CASSLAGSTYEQYF
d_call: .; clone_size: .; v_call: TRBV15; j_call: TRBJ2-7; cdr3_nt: TGTGCCACCAGCCCCTTCGGCGGCAGTTCCTACGAGCAGTACTTC; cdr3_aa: CATSPFGGSSYEQYF
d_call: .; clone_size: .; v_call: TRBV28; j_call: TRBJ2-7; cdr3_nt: TGTGCCAGCAGTTTAGGGCAGGGCTGGACGGCGAAATCCTACGAGCAGTACTTC; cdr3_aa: CASSLGQGWTAKSYEQYF
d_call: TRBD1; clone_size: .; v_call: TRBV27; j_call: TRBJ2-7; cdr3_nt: TGTGCCAGCAACCCCCGGGACAGTTACGAGCAGTACTTC; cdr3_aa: CASNPRDSYEQYF
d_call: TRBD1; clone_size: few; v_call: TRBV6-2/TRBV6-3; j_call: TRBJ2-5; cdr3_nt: TGTGCCAGCAGTTCCACTGGACAGGACGGAGAGACCCAGTACTTC; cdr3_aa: CASSSTGQDGETQYF
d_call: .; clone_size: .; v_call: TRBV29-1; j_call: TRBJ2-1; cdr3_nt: TGCAGCACCCACCGCGGGGCCTACAATGAGCAGTTCTTC; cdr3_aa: CSTHRGAYNEQFF
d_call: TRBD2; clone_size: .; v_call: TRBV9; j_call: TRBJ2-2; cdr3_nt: TGTGCCAGCAGCTTGGGCGGGAGGGCCCCCGGGGAGCTGTTTTTT; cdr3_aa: CASSLGGRAPGELFF
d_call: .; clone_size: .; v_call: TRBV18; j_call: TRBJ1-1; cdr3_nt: TGTGCTAGCTCACAAGGGGGCACTGAAGCTTTCTTT; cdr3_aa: CASSQGGTEAFF
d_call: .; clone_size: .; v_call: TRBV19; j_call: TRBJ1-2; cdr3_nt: TGTGCCAGTAGTATACCCACTGGGACCTATGGCTACACCTTC; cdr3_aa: CASSIPTGTYGYTF
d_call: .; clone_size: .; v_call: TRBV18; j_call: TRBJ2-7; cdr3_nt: TGTGCCAGCTCACCACTGGGGAGCTCCTACGAGCAGTACTTC; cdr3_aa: CASSPLGSSYEQYF
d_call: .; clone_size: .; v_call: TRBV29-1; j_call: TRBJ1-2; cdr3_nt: TGCAGCGTTGAAGATCGGGAAGGAGGCCCTTATGGCTACACCTTC; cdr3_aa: CSVEDREGGPYGYTF
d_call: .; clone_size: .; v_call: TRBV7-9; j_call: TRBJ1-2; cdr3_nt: TGTGCCAGCAGGGGCGGGCCACGGCGAAACTATGGCTACACCTTC; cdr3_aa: CASRGGPRRNYGYTF
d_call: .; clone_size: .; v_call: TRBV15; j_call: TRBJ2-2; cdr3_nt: TGTGCCACCAGCAGTCAGGGGAACACCGGGGAGCTGTTTTTT; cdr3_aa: CATSSQGNTGELFF
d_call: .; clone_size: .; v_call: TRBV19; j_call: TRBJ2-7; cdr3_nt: TGTGCCAGTAGTATCTTTACCAGCTCCTACGAGCAGTACTTC; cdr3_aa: CASSIFTSSYEQYF
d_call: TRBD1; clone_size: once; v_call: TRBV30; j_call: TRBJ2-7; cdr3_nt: TGTGCCTGGAGTTCCGACTACGGGACAGGTCTTTCCTACGAGCAGTACTTC; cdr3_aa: CAWSSDYGTGLSYEQYF
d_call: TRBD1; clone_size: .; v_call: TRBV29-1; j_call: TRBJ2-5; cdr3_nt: TGCAGCGTTGATGGGACAGTGACCGAAGAGACCCAGTACTTC; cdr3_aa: CSVDGTVTEETQYF
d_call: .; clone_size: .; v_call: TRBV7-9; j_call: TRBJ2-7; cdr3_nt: TGTGCCAGCAGCGATCCCACTAGGGGCGGCCGCGAGCAGTACTTC; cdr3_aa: CASSDPTRGGREQYF
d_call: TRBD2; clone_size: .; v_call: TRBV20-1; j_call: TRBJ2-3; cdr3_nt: TGCAGTGCCCGGGGGGAAGCTAGCACAGATACGCAGTATTTT; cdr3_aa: CSARGEASTDTQYF
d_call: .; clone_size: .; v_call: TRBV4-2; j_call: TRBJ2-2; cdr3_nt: TGTGCCAGCAGCCTTTCCACCGAGCTCGGGGAGCTGTTTTTT; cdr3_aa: CASSLSTELGELFF
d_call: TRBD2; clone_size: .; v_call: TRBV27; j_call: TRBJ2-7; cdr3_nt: TGTGCCAGCAGTTCCACTAGCGGCGCCCTAACCTACGAGCAGTACTTC; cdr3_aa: CASSSTSGALTYEQYF
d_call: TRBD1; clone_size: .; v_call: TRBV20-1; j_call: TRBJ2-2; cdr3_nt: TGCAGTGCCCAGGACGAGGACAGGGGGCAAACCGGGGAGCTGTTTTTT; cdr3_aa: CSAQDEDRGQTGELFF
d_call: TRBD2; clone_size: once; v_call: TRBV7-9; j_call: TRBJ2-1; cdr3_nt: TGTGCCAGCAGCAATGGACTAGCGGGAGTTGTCTACAATGAGCAGTTCTTC; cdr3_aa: CASSNGLAGVVYNEQFF
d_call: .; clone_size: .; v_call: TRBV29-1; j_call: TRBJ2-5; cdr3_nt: TGCAGCGTTGCCTTCGAGACCCAGTACTTC; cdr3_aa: CSVAFETQYF
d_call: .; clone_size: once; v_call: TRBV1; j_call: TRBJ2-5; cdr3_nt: TGCACCAGCAGCCAACCGAGAACTTTCCAAGAGACCCAGTACTTC; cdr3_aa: CTSSQPRTFQETQYF
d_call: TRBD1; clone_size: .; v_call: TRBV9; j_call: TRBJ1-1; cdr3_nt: TGTGCCAGCAGCTCCCAGGCAGGGGGTAACCCTGAAGCTTTCTTT; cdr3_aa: CASSSQAGGNPEAFF
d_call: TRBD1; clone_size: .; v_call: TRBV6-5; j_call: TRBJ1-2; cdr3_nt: TGTGCCAGCAGAATGACAGGGCACTACTATGGCTACACCTTC; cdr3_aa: CASRMTGHYYGYTF
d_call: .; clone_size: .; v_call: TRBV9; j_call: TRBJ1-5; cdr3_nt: TGTGCCAGCAGCGTAACCTCCGATCAGCCCCAGCATTTT; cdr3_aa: CASSVTSDQPQHF
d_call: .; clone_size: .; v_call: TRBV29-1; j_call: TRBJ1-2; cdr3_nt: TGCAGCGCTCCTTTACTAAACCGAGATGGCTACACCTTC; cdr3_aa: CSAPLLNRDGYTF
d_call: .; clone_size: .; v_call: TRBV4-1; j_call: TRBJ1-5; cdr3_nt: TGCGCCAGCAGCCAAGAGAAGGGGAACCAGCCCCAGCATTTT; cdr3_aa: CASSQEKGNQPQHF
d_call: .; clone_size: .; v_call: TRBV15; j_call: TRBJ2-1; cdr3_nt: TGTGCCACCGGAAAGACAGGGACTCACAATGAGCAGTTCTTC; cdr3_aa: CATGKTGTHNEQFF
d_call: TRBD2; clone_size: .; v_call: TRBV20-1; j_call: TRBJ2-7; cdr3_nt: TGCAGTGCGACCGGGACTAGCGGGGGCCTTGCCTACGAGCAGTACTTC; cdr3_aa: CSATGTSGGLAYEQYF
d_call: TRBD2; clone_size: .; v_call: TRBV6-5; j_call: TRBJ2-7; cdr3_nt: TGTGCCAGCAGTTACGCCGGACTAGCGGGAGCATACTACGAGCAGTACTTC; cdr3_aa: CASSYAGLAGAYYEQYF
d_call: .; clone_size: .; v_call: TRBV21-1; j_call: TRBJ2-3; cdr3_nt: TGTGCCAGCAGCAAAAGGTCTCAGGGGCCAGATACGCAGTATTTT; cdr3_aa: CASSKRSQGPDTQYF
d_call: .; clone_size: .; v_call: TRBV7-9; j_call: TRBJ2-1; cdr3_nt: TGTGCCAGCAGCTTAGCTAGGACTTTGGGGAGTCCTCGCTATGAGCAGTTCTTC; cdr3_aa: CASSLARTLGSPRYEQFF